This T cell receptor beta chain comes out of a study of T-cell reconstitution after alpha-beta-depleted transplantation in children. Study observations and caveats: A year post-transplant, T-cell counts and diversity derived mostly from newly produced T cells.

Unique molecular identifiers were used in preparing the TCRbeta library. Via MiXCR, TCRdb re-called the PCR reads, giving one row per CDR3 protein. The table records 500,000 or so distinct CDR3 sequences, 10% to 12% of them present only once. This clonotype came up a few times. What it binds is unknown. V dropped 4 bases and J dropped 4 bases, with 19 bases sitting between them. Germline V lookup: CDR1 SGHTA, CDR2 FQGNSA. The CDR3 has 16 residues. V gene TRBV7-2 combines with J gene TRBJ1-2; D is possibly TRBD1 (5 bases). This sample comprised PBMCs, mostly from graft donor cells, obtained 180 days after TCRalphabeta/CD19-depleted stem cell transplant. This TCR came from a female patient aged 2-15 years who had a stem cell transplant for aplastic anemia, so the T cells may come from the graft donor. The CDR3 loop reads CASSSAGPHLTYGYTF. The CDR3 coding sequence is TGTGCCAGCAGCTCGGCAGGGCCCCACCTGACCTATGGCTACACCTTC.